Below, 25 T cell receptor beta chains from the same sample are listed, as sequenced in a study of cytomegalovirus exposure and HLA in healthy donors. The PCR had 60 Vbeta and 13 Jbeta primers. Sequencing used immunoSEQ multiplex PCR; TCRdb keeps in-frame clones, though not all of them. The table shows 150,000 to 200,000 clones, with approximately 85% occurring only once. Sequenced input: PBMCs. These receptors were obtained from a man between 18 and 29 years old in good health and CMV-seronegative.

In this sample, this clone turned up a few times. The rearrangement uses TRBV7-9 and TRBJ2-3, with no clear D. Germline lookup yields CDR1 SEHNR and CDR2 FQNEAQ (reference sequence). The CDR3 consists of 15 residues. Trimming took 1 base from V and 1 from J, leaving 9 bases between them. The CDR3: CASSLVAFGTDTQYF. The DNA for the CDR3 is TGTGCCAGCAGCTTAGTAGCCTTCGGCACAGATACGCAGTATTTT.

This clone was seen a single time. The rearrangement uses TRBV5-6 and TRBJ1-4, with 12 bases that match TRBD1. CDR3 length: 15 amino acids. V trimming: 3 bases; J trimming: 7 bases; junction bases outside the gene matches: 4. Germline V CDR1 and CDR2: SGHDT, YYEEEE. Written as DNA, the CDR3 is TGTGCCAGCAGCTGGGGACAGGGGGCGATTGAAAAACTGTTTTTT. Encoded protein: CASSWGQGAIEKLFF.

The CDR3 sequence: CASSLSGSASGSGGYTF. In DNA form, the CDR3 reads TGTGCCAGCAGCTTATCTGGTTCAGCCTCGGGGTCTGGTGGCTACACCTTC. V usage is TRBV7-9 and J usage is TRBJ1-2; no clear D gene. Germline V lookup: CDR1 SEHNR, CDR2 FQNEAQ (reference sequence). The CDR3 has 17 residues. V was cut by 2 bases and J by 7 bases, with 23 bases left in between.

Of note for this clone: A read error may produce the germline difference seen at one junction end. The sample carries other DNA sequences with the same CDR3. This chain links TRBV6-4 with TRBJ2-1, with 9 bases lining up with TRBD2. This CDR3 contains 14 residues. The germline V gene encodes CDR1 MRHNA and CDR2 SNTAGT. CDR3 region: CASSAGGGADEQFF. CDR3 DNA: TGTGCTAGCAGTGCGGGCGGGGGGGCTGATGAGCAGTTCTTC.

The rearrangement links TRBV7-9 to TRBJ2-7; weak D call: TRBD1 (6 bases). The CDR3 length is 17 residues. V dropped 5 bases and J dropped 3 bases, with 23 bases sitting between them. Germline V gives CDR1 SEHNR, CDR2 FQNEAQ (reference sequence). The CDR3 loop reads CASSPVGTGRRDYEQYF. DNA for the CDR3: TGTGCCAGCAGCCCGGTCGGTACAGGGAGACGGGACTACGAGCAGTACTTC. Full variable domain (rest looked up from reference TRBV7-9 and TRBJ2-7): DTGVSQNPRHKITKRGQNVTFRCDPISEHNRLYWYRQTLGQGPEFLTYFQNEAQLEKSRLLSDRFSAERPKGSFSTLEIQRTEQGDSAMYLCASSPVGTGRRDYEQYFGPGTRLTVT.

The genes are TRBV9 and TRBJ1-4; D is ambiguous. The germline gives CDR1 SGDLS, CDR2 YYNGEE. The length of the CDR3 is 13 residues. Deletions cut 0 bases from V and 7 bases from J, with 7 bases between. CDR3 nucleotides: TGTGCCAGCAGCGTAGTCGAGGGTGAAAAACTGTTTTTT. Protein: CASSVVEGEKLFF.

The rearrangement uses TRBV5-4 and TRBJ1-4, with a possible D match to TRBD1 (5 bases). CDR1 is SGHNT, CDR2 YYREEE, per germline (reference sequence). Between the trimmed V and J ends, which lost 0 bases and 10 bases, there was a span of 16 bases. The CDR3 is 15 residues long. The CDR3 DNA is TGTGCCAGCAGCTTGGTTGGGACGCGGGGAGGAAAACTGTTTTTT. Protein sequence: CASSLVGTRGGKLFF.

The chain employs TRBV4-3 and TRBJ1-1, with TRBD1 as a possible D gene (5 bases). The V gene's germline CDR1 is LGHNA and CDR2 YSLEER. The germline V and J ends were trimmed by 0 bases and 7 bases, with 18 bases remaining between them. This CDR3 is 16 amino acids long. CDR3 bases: TGCGCCAGCAGCCAAGATGGGTGGCAGGGCCCAGTTGAAGCTTTCTTT. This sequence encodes CASSQDGWQGPVEAFF.

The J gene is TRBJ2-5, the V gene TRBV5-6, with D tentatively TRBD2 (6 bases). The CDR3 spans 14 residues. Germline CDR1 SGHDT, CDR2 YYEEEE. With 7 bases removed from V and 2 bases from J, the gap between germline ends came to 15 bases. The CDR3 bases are TGTGCCAGCTGGAGAGGGGCGGGACAAGAGACCCAGTACTTC. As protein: CASWRGAGQETQYF.

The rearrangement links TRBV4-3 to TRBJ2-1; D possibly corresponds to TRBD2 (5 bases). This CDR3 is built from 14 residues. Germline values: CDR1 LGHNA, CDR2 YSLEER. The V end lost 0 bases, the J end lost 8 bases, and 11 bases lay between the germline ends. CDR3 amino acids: CASSQDKLAHEQFF. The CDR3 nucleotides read TGCGCCAGCAGCCAAGATAAGCTAGCCCATGAGCAGTTCTTC.

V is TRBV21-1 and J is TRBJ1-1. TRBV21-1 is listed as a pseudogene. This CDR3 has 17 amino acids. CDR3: CASSKVIPPGGNTEAFF. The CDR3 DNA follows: TGTGCCAGCAGCAAGGTCATCCCACCCGGGGGGAACACTGAAGCTTTCTTT.

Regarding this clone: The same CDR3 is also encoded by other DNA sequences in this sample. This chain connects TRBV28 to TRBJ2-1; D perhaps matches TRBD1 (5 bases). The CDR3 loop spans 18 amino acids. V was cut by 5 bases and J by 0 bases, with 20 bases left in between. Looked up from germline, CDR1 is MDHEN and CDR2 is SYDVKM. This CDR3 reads CASSTSISLGHSYNEQFF. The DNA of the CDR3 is TGTGCCAGCAGTACCTCTATCTCTCTAGGACACTCCTACAATGAGCAGTTCTTC.

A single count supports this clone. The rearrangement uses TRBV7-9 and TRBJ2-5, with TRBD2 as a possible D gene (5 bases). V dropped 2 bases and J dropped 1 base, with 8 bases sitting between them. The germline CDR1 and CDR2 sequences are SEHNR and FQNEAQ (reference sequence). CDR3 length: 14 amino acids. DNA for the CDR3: TGTGCCAGCAGCTTACTTAGCGCCCAAGAGACCCAGTACTTC. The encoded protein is CASSLLSAQETQYF.

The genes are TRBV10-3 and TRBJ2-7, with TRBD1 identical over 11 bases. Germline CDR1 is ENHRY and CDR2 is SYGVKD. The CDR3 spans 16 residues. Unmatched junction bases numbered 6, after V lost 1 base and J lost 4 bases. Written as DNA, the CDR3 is TGTGCCATCAGTGAGTTAAACGGGACAGGGGGTTACGAGCAGTACTTC. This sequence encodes CAISELNGTGGYEQYF.

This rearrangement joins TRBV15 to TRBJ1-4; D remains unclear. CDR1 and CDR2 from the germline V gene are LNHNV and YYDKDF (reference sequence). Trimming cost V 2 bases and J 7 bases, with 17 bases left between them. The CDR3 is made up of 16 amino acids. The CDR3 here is CATSRRALREGEKLFF. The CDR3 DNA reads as TGTGCCACCAGCAGAAGGGCGTTGCGGGAGGGTGAAAAACTGTTTTTT.

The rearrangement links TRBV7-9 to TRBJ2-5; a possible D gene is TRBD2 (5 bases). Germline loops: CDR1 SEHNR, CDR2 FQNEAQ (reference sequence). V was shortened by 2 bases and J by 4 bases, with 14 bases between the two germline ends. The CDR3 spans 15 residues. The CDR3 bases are TGTGCCAGCAGCTTAAATTTCGCGGGTCGAGAGACCCAGTACTTC. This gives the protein CASSLNFAGRETQYF.

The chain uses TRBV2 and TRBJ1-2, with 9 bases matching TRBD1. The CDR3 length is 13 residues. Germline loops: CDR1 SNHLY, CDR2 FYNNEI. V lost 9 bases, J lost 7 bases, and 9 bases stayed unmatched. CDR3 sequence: CASLEGDRVGYTF. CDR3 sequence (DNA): TGTGCCAGTCTCGAGGGGGACAGGGTTGGCTACACCTTC.

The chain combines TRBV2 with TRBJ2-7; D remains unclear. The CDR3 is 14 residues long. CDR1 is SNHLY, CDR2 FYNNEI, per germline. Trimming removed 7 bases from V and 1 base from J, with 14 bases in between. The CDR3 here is CASKESPTSYEQYF. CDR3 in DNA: TGTGCCAGCAAAGAGTCTCCGACATCCTACGAGCAGTACTTC.

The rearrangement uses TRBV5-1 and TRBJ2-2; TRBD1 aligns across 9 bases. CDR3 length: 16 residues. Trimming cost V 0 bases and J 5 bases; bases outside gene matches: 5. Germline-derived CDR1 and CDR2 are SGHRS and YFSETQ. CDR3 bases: TGCGCCAGCAGCTTGGCCGGGACAGGGCAAACCGGGGAGCTGTTTTTT. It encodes CASSLAGTGQTGELFF.

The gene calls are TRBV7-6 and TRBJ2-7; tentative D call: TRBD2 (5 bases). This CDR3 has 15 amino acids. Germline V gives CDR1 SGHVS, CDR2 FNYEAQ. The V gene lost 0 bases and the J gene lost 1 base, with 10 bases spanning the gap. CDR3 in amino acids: CASSLAGGRSYEQYF. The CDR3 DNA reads TGTGCCAGCAGCTTAGCGGGCGGGCGGTCCTACGAGCAGTACTTC.

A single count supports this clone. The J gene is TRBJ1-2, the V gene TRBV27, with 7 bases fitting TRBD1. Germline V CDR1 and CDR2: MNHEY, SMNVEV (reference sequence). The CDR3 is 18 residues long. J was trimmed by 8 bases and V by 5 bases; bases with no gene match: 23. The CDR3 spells CASSPQAGGDSRAHGYTF. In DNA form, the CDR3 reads TGTGCCAGCAGTCCACAGGCGGGGGGGGACAGCCGGGCCCACGGCTACACCTTC.

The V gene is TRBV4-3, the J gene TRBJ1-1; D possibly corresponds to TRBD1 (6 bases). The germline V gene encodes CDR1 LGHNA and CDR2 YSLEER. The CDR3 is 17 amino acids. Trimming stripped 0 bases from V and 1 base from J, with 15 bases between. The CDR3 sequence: CASSQDGGGQPNTEAFF. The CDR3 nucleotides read TGCGCCAGCAGCCAAGATGGCGGCGGACAGCCGAACACTGAAGCTTTCTTT.

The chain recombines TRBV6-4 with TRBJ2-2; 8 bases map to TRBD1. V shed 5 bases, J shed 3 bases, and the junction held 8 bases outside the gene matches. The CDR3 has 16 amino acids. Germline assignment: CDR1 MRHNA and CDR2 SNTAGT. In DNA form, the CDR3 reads TGTGCCAGCAGTATTTCGACAGGGGCGGACACCGGGGAGCTGTTTTTT. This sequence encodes CASSISTGADTGELFF.

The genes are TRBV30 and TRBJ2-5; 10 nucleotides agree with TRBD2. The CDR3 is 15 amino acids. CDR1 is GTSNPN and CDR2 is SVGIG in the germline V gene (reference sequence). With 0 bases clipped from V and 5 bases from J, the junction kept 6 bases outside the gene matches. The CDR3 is CAWSVGLAGEETQYF. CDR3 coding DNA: TGTGCCTGGAGTGTCGGGCTAGCGGGGGAGGAGACCCAGTACTTC.

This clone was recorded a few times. Here the CDR3 reads CASSLPPSRGHFF. Here the CDR3 DNA reads TGTGCCAGCAGTTTACCTCCCTCCAGGGGGCATTTCTTC. The rearrangement uses TRBV28 and TRBJ2-1; TRBD1 agrees at 8 bases. The germline CDR1 and CDR2 sequences are MDHEN and SYDVKM. Unmatched junction bases numbered 10, after V lost 2 bases and J lost 16 bases. The CDR3 extends over 13 amino acids. Full variable domain (outside the CDR3, taken from reference TRBV28 and TRBJ2-1): DVKVTQSSRYLVKRTGEKVFLECVQDMDHENMFWYRQDPGLGLRLIYFSYDVKMKEKGDIPEGYSVSREKKERFSLILESASTNQTSMYLCASSLPPSRGHFFGPGTRLTVL.